Detailed here is one T cell receptor beta chain. Its recognized antigen is unknown. No clone much larger than this one lies a single base away; base qualities are absent. Sequences MGHRA (CDR1) and YSYEKL (CDR2) are obtained from the germline V gene. The CDR3 spans 14 residues, from the cysteine through the phenylalanine. This entry keeps only the CDR3 DNA: 42 bases, framed from base 1. V is trimmed back by 4 bases and J by 2 bases, and the junction contains 5 bases that no gene match accounts for. The sample originates from a study of CD8+ T cells in alopecia areata (dated by TCRdb to 2016 to 2019). Context from the whole study: Treated patients were enrolled in an open-label pilot trial of oral tofacitinib at 5 to 10 mg twice daily for moderate-to-severe alopecia areata. immunoSEQ multiplex PCR using 35 Vbeta forward primers and 13 Jbeta reverse primers was used to amplify TCRbeta CDR3 regions. Patients on tofacitinib were biopsied at baseline and after 4 and 24 weeks of treatment, and several of the patients also had a later scalp biopsy. RNA was extracted with the PAXgene miRNA kit for fixed scalp, the miRNeasy kit for PBMCs, and the RNeasy kit for mouse skin. In humans, TCRbeta sequencing was performed on scalp tissue and on sorted CD4+ and CD8+ peripheral blood T cells from healthy controls and from patients with patchy or totalis/universalis alopecia areata. Clonality in the scalp was compared among normal scalp (n=4), patchy alopecia areata scalp (n=8), and alopecia totalis/universalis scalp (n=8). In both human patients and the C3H/HeJ mouse model, the study applied high-throughput TCRbeta sequencing to look at T cell clonal expansion in alopecia areata. Tofacitinib was given for 6 to 18 months, followed by 6 months of follow-up off drug to assess delayed response and recurrence.

Libraries were built with the immunoSEQ multiplex PCR assay. RNA was extracted from all samples and reverse transcribed into cDNA as template for TCR sequencing. First-strand cDNA was synthesized using SuperScript III with a 2:1 mix of oligo-dT and random hexamers. A synthetic immune receptor repertoire was used to assess amplification bias, and residual bias was removed computationally. The authors' analysis ran thus. After raw reads were preprocessed to remove errors, the CDR3 was defined following IMGT conventions as running from the conserved cysteine to phenylalanine. Clonality was computed as 1 minus the Shannon entropy, with the entropy normalized by log2 of the number of productive unique TCRs. Whether scalp clones were CD4 or CD8 was inferred by matching scalp TCRbeta sequences against CD4 and CD8 repertoires sorted from blood. This is the immuneACCESS table as TCRdb keeps it, with only in-frame sequences that have V and J called. A part of the clones is gone; compared with another copy, unresolved V genes explain less than half, and the rest is unexplained. From that table come the V and J calls and clone size; the DNA was used to work out D and trimming. In all, the sample holds 120,000 or so clones, and 35% to 40% of those were seen once. The top ten constitute approximately 3.3% of the sample.

General study outcomes and caveats: Unlike mouse skin, where gammadelta T cells dominate, normal human skin contains resident alphabeta T cells that get sequenced too, which complicates analysis of the scalp TCR repertoire. Compared with mice, TCR sequences shared between patients were less clear, possibly partly because of HLA diversity across the patient population. Compared with normal scalp, lesional scalp, particularly in alopecia totalis/universalis, had higher clonality and more expanded CD8+ clones, which suggests antigenic drive.

From alopecia areata patients, peripheral blood was collected along with lesional scalp punch biopsies. After PBMCs were isolated by density centrifugation and stained for CD3, CD4 and CD8, a FACSAria was used to sort CD4+ and CD8+ T cells. The clonotype originates from a human donor with alopecia areata. Specimen: CD4+ T cells sorted from blood. This chain is built from TRBV4-1 and TRBJ2-7, with 7 middle bases fitting TRBD1. The bases are TGCGCCAGCAGCCTTCCGGACAGGACCTACGAGCAGTACTTC. Translated, this gives CASSLPDRTYEQYF.